These 7 T cell receptor beta chains were sequenced from one sample in a study of blood T cell repertoires in COVID-19. Sequencing was performed with immunoSEQ multiplex PCR; in TCRdb, only in-frame clones are kept and a portion is missing. This sample has under 200,000 clones, with around 84% found just once. Sample: peripheral blood. These receptors were collected from a man aged 45-65 years with active or convalescent COVID-19.

V and J are TRBV2 and TRBJ2-3; D might be TRBD2 (5 bases). CDR3 length: 15 amino acids. Germline V gene data show CDR1 as SNHLY and CDR2 as FYNNEI. The V end lost 6 bases, the J end lost 2 bases, and 15 bases lay between the germline ends. This CDR3 reads CASRPRGVFTDTQYF. CDR3 sequence (DNA): TGTGCCAGCAGGCCCCGGGGAGTTTTCACAGATACGCAGTATTTT.

The V and J genes are TRBV2 and TRBJ2-7; 9 bases agree with TRBD2. This CDR3 has 13 amino acids. J was trimmed by 3 bases and V by 8 bases; bases with no gene match: 5. The V gene's germline CDR1 is SNHLY and CDR2 FYNNEI. CDR3: CASAIAGVYEQYF. The CDR3 DNA is TGTGCCAGCGCCATAGCGGGGGTCTACGAGCAGTACTTC.

The chain couples TRBV27 to TRBJ2-1, with D possibly TRBD2 on 6 matching bases. V lost 6 bases and J 9 bases, leaving 18 bases between the germline ends. Per the germline V gene, CDR1 is MNHEY and CDR2 is SMNVEV (reference sequence). The CDR3 has 14 amino acids. DNA for the CDR3: TGTGCCAGCAGCCCGCTAGGGGAGGATGGTGAGCAGTTCTTC. Translated, it gives CASSPLGEDGEQFF.

This chain uses TRBV11-2 with TRBJ2-7; TRBD2 matches 10 bases. The germline CDR1 and CDR2 sequences are SGHAT and FQNNGV. J lost 6 bases, V lost 4 bases, and 12 bases had no gene match. This CDR3 has 16 amino acids. The DNA for the CDR3 is TGTGCCAGCAGCTCCCCAGTGGCTAGCGGGAGCGGCGAGCAGTACTTC. It is translated as CASSSPVASGSGEQYF.

The V call is TRBV3-1 (or the pseudogene TRBV3-2), the J call TRBJ1-5, with 9 positions matching TRBD1. The CDR3 length is 14 residues. Germline V gene lookup returns CDR1 LGHDT and CDR2 YNNKEL (reference sequence). The ends lost 3 bases at V and 7 bases at J; junction bases unmatched: 4. The CDR3 reads CASSHTTGGQPQHF. CDR3 DNA: TGTGCCAGCAGCCATACGACAGGGGGACAGCCCCAGCATTTT.

V is TRBV18 and J is TRBJ2-7; 13 bases fit TRBD2. The V segment lost 2 bases and the J segment 3 bases; nucleotides outside the gene matches: 4. The CDR3 length is 16 residues. Germline V CDR1 and CDR2: KGHSH, LQKENI. CDR3 nucleotide sequence: TGTGCCAGCTCACCAGGGAGACTAGCGGGAGGCTACGAGCAGTACTTC. Its translation: CASSPGRLAGGYEQYF. The entire variable domain, with the rest obtained from reference TRBV18 and TRBJ2-7, is as follows: NAGVMQNPRHLVRRRGQEARLRCSPMKGHSHVYWYRQLPEEGLKFMVYLQKENIIDESGMPKERFSAEFPKEGPSILRIQQVVRGDSAAYFCASSPGRLAGGYEQYFGPGTRLTVT.

The gene calls are TRBV6-1 and TRBJ1-1; TRBD1 is a possible D gene (5 bases). This CDR3 contains 14 residues. The germline gives CDR1 MNHNS, CDR2 SASEGT. The germline V and J ends were trimmed by 2 bases and 5 bases, with 12 bases remaining between them. The CDR3 DNA reads as TGTGCCAGCAGTGAACAGGGTAAGCGAACTGAAGCTTTCTTT. Its translation is CASSEQGKRTEAFF.